Listed below are T cell receptor beta chains from one sample, sequenced in a study of blood T cell repertoires in COVID-19. Data came from immunoSEQ multiplex PCR; TCRdb stores just in-frame clones and leaves some out. The sample has around 310,000 clones, 88% seen once. Material: peripheral blood. These receptors were taken from a woman in her 50s with active or convalescent COVID-19. CDR3s include the opening cysteine and the closing phenylalanine or tryptophan. Each record gives: clone size, J gene, D gene, V gene, CDR3 protein, CDR3 DNA. A D gene is named only where the DNA matches it firmly. Where a row states a size, it is once, few, many or the class of an expanded clone; other rows omit it.

>-|TRBJ2-3|TRBD1|TRBV19
CASSIVGTGGPDTQYF
TGTGCCAGTAGTATAGTCGGGACAGGGGGTCCAGATACGCAGTATTTT
>once|TRBJ1-5|TRBD1|TRBV7-2
CASSPGQASQPQHF
TGTGCCAGCAGCCCAGGACAGGCAAGCCAGCCCCAGCATTTT
>-|TRBJ1-3|-|TRBV6-2/TRBV6-3
CASSRIPSRISGNTIYF
TGTGCCAGCAGTAGAATACCTAGCAGGATCTCTGGAAACACCATATATTTT
>once|TRBJ1-5|TRBD1|TRBV28
CASSPGTGTYSNQPQHF
TGTGCCAGCAGTCCAGGGACAGGAACATATAGCAATCAGCCCCAGCATTTT
>-|TRBJ2-7|TRBD1|TRBV30
CAWSPYGQGGQYF
TGTGCCTGGAGTCCTTACGGACAGGGGGGGCAGTACTTC
>-|TRBJ2-7|TRBD2|TRBV28
CASSSSGGLGHYEQYF
TGTGCCAGCAGTTCTAGCGGGGGCCTAGGGCACTACGAGCAGTACTTC
>-|TRBJ2-1|TRBD1|TRBV7-2
CASSPDRDRGYNEQFF
TGTGCCAGCAGCCCCGACCGGGACAGGGGATACAATGAGCAGTTCTTC
>-|TRBJ2-7|-|TRBV6-5
CASSWYRASYEQYF
TGTGCCAGCAGCTGGTACAGGGCTTCCTACGAGCAGTACTTC
>-|TRBJ2-1|-|TRBV7-3
CASSLTVSSYNEQFF
TGTGCCAGCAGCTTGACAGTTAGCTCCTACAATGAGCAGTTCTTC
>-|TRBJ2-7|TRBD1|TRBV6-5
CASSYSGDRGHEQYF
TGTGCCAGCAGTTACTCGGGGGACAGGGGCCACGAGCAGTACTTC
>-|TRBJ2-3|-|TRBV18
CASSPAGNTDTQYF
TGTGCCAGCTCACCGGCAGGGAATACAGATACGCAGTATTTT
>-|TRBJ1-1|TRBD1|TRBV7-2
CASSPQGANVEAFF
TGTGCCAGCAGCCCCCAGGGGGCCAACGTTGAAGCTTTCTTT
>-|TRBJ1-4|-|TRBV13
CASSLRQLNEKLFF
TGTGCCAGCAGCTTAAGACAGCTTAATGAAAAACTGTTTTTT
>-|TRBJ1-3|-|TRBV28
CASSFVGDSGNTIYF
TGTGCCAGCAGTTTCGTGGGCGACTCTGGAAACACCATATATTTT
>-|TRBJ1-3|-|TRBV28
CASSFRGTSSGNTIYF
TGTGCCAGCAGTTTCAGGGGAACAAGCTCTGGAAACACCATATATTTT
>-|TRBJ2-1|TRBD1|TRBV11-2
CASSLTGNEQFF
TGTGCCAGCAGCTTGACAGGGAATGAGCAGTTCTTC
>-|TRBJ2-7|-|TRBV29-1
CSVGTYYEQYF
TGCAGCGTTGGGACTTACTACGAGCAGTACTTC
>-|TRBJ2-5|TRBD2|TRBV5-1
CASSLGGTTQETQYF
TGCGCCAGCAGCTTGGGCGGGACTACCCAAGAGACCCAGTACTTC
>-|TRBJ2-6|-|TRBV5-5
CASSRTGVGMANVLTF
TGTGCCAGCAGCCGGACCGGGGTGGGTATGGCCAACGTCCTGACTTTC
>-|TRBJ1-1|-|TRBV6-5
CASSYGTMNTEAFF
TGTGCCAGCAGTTACGGCACAATGAACACTGAAGCTTTCTTT
>-|TRBJ2-1|TRBD2|TRBV30
CAWRLAGGTGEQFF
TGTGCCTGGAGACTAGCGGGAGGAACGGGTGAGCAGTTCTTC
>-|TRBJ1-4|-|TRBV19
CASRQREKLFF
TGTGCCAGTAGACAGAGAGAAAAACTGTTTTTT
>-|TRBJ1-6|TRBD1|TRBV28
CASSLYRGDNSPLHF
TGTGCCAGCAGTTTATACAGGGGGGATAATTCACCCCTCCACTTT
>-|TRBJ2-3|-|TRBV7-9
CASSLGAGSDTQYF
TGTGCCAGCAGCTTAGGGGCAGGGTCGGATACGCAGTATTTT
>-|TRBJ1-6|TRBD1|TRBV28
CASRAGGGDSPLHF
TGTGCCAGCAGAGCAGGGGGCGGTGATTCACCCCTCCACTTT
>-|TRBJ2-5|TRBD1|TRBV2
CASSEGQGGERETQYF
TGTGCCAGCAGTGAGGGACAGGGCGGGGAGAGGGAGACCCAGTACTTC
>once|TRBJ1-2|-|TRBV9
CASSVSSQGVYGYTF
TGTGCCAGCAGCGTGTCCTCCCAGGGCGTGTATGGCTACACCTTC